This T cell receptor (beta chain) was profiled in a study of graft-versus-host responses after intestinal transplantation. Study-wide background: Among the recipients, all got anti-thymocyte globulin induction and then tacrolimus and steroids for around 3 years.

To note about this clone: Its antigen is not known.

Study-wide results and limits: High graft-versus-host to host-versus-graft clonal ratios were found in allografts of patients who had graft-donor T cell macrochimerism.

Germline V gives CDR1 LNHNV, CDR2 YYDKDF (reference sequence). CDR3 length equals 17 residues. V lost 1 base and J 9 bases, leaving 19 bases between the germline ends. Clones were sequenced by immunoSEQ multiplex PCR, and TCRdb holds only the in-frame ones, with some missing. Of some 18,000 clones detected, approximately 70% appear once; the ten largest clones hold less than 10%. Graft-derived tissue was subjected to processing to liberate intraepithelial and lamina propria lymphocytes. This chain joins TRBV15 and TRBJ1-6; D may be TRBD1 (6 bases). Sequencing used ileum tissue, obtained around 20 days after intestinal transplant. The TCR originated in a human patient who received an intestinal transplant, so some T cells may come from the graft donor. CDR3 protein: CATSRAVGWQGSSPLHF. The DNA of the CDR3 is TGTGCCACCAGCAGAGCCGTGGGGTGGCAGGGGAGTTCACCCCTCCACTTT.